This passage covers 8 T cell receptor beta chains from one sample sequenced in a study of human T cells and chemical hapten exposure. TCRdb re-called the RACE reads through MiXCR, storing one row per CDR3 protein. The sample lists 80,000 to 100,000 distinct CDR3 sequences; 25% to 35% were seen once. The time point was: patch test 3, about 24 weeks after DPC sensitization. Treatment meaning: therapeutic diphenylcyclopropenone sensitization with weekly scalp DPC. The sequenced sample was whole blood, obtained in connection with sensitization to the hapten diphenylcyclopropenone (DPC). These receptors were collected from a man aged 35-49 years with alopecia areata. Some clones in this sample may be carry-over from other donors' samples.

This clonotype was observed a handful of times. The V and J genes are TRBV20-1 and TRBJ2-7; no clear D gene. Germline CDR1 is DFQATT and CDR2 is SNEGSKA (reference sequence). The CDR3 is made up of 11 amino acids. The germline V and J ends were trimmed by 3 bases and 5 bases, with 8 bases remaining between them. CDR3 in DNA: TGCAGTGCTAGTAGGGCGGACGAGCAGTACTTC. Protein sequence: CSASRADEQYF.

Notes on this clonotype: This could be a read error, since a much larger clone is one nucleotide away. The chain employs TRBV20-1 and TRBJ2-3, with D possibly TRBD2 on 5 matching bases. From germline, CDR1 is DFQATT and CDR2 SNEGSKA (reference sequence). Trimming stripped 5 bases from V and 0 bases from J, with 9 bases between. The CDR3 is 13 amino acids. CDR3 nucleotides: TGCAGTGCTCCTGAGCGGAGCACAGATACGCAGTATTTT. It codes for CSAPERSTDTQYF.

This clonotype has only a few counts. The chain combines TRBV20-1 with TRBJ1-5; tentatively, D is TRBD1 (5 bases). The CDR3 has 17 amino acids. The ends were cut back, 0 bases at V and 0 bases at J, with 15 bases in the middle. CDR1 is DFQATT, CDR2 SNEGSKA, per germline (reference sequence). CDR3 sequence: CSARDLSQGYSNQPQHF. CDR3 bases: TGCAGTGCTAGAGATTTAAGTCAGGGATATAGCAATCAGCCCCAGCATTTT.

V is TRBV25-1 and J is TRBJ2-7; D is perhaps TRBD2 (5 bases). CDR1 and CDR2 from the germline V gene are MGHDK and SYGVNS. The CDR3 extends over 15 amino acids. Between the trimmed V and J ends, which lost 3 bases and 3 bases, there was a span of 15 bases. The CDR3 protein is CASSDPGSRGYEQYF. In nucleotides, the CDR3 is TGTGCCAGCAGTGACCCGGGATCCCGGGGCTACGAGCAGTACTTC.

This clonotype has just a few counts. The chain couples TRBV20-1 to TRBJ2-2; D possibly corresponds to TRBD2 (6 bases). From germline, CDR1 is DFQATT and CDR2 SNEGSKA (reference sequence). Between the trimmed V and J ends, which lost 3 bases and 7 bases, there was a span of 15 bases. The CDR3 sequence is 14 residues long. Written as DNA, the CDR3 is TGCAGTGCTAGCTGGGGGAGGATTGGCGGGGAGCTGTTTTTT. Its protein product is CSASWGRIGGELFF.

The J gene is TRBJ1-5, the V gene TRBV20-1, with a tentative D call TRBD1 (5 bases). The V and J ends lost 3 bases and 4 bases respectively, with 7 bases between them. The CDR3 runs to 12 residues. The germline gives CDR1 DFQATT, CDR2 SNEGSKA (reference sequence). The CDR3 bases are TGCAGTGCTAGTGGGGGAAATCAGCCCCAGCATTTT. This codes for CSASGGNQPQHF.

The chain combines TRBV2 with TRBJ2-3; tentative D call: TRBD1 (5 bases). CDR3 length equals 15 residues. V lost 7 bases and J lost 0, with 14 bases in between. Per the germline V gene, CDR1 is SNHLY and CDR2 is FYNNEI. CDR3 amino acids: CASMSQELSTDTQYF. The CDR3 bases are TGTGCCAGCATGTCACAGGAACTAAGCACAGATACGCAGTATTTT. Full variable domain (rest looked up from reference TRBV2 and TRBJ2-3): EPEVTQTPSHQVTQMGQEVILRCVPISNHLYFYWYRQILGQKVEFLVSFYNNEISEKSEIFDDQFSVERPDGSNFTLKIRSTKLEDSAMYFCASMSQELSTDTQYFGPGTRLTVL.

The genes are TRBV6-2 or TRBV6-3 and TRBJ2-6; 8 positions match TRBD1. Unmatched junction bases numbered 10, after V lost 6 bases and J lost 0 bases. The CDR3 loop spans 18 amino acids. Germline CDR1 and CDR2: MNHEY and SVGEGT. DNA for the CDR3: TGTGCCAGCAGCCGACAGGGGCTTTCTCCCTCTGGGGCCAACGTCCTGACTTTC. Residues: CASSRQGLSPSGANVLTF.